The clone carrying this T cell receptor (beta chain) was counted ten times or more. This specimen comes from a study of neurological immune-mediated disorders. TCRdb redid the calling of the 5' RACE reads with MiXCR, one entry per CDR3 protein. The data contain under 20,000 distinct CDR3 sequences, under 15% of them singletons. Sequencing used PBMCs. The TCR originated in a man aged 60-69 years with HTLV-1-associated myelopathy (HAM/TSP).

The CDR3 region is CASSQGYSVAGGPNEQFF. CDR3 DNA sequence: TGCGCCAGCAGCCAAGGGTATTCTGTGGCGGGGGGGCCCAATGAGCAGTTCTTC. The V call is TRBV4-3, the J call TRBJ2-1; 9 positions agree with TRBD2. This CDR3 contains 18 residues. The germline V gene encodes CDR1 LGHNA and CDR2 YSLEER. V lost 1 base to trimming and J lost 6 bases; unmatched junction nucleotides: 13.